The clone carrying this T cell receptor beta chain was counted between two and nine times. Its target is unknown. This specimen belongs to a study of T cell responses to AZD1222 COVID-19 vaccine. Study-wide findings and caveats: Donors were largely white British and mainly female; clonal diversity was possibly underestimated. Only a handful of AZD1222 recipients, about six in all, had baseline seropositivity. Across spike, vaccine-associated CD4 TCRs were found, dominant at 160-218 and 743-854. Nearly half of unique spike-specific TCRs reportedly avoided B.1.351 and B.1.1.7 mutated regions.

The ends were cut back, 6 bases at V and 6 bases at J, with 13 bases in the middle. The CDR3 has 12 amino acids. Germline V CDR1 and CDR2: SQVTM, ANQGSEA. TCRdb's copy holds only in-frame clones and misses some; the assay was immunoSEQ multiplex PCR. The sample carries about 95,000 clones, approximately 88% recorded once. This chain joins TRBV29-1 and TRBJ2-3, with D possibly matching TRBD2 (6 bases). Source: peripheral blood, taken on day 0 of AZD1222 vaccination. This clonotype was sampled from an adult in good health. This chain's CDR3 is CSVWGVKDTQYF. CDR3 bases: TGCAGCGTGTGGGGGGTTAAGGATACGCAGTATTTT.